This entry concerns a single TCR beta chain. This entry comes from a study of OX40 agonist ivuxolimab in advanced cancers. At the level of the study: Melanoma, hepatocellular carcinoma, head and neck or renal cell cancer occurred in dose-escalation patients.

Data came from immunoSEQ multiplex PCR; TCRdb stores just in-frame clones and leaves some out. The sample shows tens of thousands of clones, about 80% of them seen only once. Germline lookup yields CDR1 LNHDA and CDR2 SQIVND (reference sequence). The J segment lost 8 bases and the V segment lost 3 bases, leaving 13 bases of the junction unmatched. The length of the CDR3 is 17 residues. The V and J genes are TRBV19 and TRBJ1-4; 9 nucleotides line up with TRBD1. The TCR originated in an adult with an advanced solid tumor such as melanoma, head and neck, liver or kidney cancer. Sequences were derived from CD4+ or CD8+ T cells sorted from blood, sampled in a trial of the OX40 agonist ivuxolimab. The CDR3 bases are TGTGCCAGTAGTATCCCGGGACAGGGAACAGGGAAGGAAAAACTGTTTTTT. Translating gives CASSIPGQGTGKEKLFF.